What follows describes a single T cell receptor beta chain. The target antigen is unknown. This specimen belongs to a study of post-analysis software for immune sequencing data. Study context: The patients showed relapsing-remitting, secondary progressive and progressive-relapsing multiple sclerosis courses. Findings of the study overall: The normalized Chao1 diversity of multiple sclerosis patients was significantly lower than that of controls. When patients were compared with controls, about five TRBV segments were more frequent, TRBV5-6, TRBV5-1 and TRBV20-1 among them. The authors found that F measure strongly co-clustered same-batch samples.

The germline gives CDR1 SEHNR, CDR2 FQNEAQ (reference sequence). With 5 bases removed from V and 8 bases from J, the gap between germline ends came to 13 bases. The CDR3 consists of 14 residues. Unique molecular identifiers were built into the TCR beta cDNA libraries. Some 500,000 cDNA molecules were recovered from an input of roughly 0.85 to 10 million T cells. TCRdb re-analysed the PCR reads in MiXCR, keeping a single row per CDR3 protein. The data contain fewer than 850,000 distinct CDR3 sequences, roughly 30% of them singletons. This sequence originates from a girl aged 5 to 17 with multiple sclerosis. The sequencing input was blood. The V call is TRBV7-9, the J call TRBJ1-6; D not resolved. CDR3 loop: CASSPGEGDSPLHF. In nucleotides, the CDR3 is TGTGCCAGCAGCCCCGGGGAGGGCGATTCACCCCTCCACTTT.